The T cell receptor (beta chain) described here comes from a study of spatial heterogeneity in lung cancer. Study summary: Raw sequencing reads included, on average, more than 8.5 appearances of each unique TCR and UMI combination.

Specified time point: sample taken at primary tumor resection. Whole RNA was taken from tumor, nontumor lung or frozen PBMC; it was then sequenced unsorted. Donors were some 72 untreated early-stage non-small cell lung cancer patients. Each CDR3 protein is one row after TCRdb ran MiXCR on the 5' RACE reads. The table has 11,000 to 15,000 distinct CDR3 sequences, approximately 10% seen once. CDR1 SGHRS and CDR2 YFSETQ come from the germline V gene. Unmatched junction bases numbered 7, after V lost 4 bases and J lost 5 bases. This CDR3 has 16 residues. This clonotype was observed a handful of times. V is TRBV5-1 and J is TRBJ2-5, with 14 bases identical to TRBD2. This sequence was found in a female donor with early-stage non-small cell lung cancer. The sample here was PBMCs, taken at surgery. The CDR3 bases are TGCGCCAGCAGCAAGACTAGCGGGGGGGCCTCGGAGACCCAGTACTTC. Translated: CASSKTSGGASETQYF.